These 2 T cell receptor beta chains were sequenced from one sample in a study of blood T cell repertoires in COVID-19. Sequenced by immunoSEQ multiplex PCR; TCRdb stores in-frame clones only, minus some. The data contain over 150,000 clones, approximately 90% of them seen just once; the ten biggest clones take up 0.53%. The specimen was peripheral blood. The receptors were sampled from a man between 45 and 60 years old with acute or convalescent COVID-19.

The chain couples TRBV27 to TRBJ2-3; D is unresolved. Germline CDR1 is MNHEY and CDR2 is SMNVEV (reference sequence). Trimming left V 7 bases short and J 1 base short, with 12 bases between. This CDR3 region has 14 residues. CDR3 sequence reads: CASTGEWGTDTQYF. CDR3 DNA: TGTGCCAGCACCGGAGAATGGGGCACAGATACGCAGTATTTT.

The V call is TRBV4-1, the J call TRBJ1-2, with TRBD1 identical over 10 bases. The V and J ends lost 3 bases and 4 bases, in that order; junction bases with no gene match: 5. This CDR3 has 15 residues. Germline CDR1 MGHRA, CDR2 YSYEKL. As DNA, the CDR3 is TGCGCCAGCAGCCAGCCGGGACAGGGGTCCTATGGCTACACCTTC. Amino acids: CASSQPGQGSYGYTF.